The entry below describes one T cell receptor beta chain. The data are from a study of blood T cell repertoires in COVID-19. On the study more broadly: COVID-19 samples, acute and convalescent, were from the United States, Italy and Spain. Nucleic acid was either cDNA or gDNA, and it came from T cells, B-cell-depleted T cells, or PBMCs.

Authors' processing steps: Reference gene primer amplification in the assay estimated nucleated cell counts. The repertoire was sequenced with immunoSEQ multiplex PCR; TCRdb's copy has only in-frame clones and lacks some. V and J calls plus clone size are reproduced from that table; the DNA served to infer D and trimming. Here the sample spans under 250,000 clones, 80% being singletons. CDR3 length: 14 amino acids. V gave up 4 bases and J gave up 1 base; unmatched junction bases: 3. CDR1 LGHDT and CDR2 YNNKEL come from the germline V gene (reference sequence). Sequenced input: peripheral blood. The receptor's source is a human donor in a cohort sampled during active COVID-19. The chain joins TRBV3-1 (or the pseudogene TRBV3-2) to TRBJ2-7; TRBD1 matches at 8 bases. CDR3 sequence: CASSLWDRSYEQYF. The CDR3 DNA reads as TGTGCCAGCAGCCTGTGGGACAGGTCCTACGAGCAGTACTTC.